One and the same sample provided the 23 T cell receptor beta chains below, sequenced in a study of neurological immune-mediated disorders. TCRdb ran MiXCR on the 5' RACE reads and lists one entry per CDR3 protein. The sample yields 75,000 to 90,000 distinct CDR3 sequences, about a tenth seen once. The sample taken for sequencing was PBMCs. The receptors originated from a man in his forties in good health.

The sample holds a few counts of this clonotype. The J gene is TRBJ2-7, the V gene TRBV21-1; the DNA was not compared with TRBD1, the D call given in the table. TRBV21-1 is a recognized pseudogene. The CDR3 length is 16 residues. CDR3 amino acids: CASSKAEDSNNYEQYF. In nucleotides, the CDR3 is TGTGCCAGCAGCAAAGCGGAGGACAGCAATAACTACGAGCAGTACTTC.

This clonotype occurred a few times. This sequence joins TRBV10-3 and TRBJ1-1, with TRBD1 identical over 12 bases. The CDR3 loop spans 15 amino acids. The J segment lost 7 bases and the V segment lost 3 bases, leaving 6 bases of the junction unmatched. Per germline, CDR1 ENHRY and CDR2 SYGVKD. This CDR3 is CAISESGQGAVEAFF. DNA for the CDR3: TGTGCCATCAGTGAATCGGGACAGGGGGCGGTTGAAGCTTTCTTT.

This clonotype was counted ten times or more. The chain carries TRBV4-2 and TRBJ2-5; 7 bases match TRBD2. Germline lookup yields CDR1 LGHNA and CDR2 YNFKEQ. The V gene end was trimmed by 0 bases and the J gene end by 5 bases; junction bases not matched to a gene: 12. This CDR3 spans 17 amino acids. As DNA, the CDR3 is TGTGCCAGCAGCCAAGATCTGGGGCGGGGACTACTGGAGACCCAGTACTTC. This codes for CASSQDLGRGLLETQYF.

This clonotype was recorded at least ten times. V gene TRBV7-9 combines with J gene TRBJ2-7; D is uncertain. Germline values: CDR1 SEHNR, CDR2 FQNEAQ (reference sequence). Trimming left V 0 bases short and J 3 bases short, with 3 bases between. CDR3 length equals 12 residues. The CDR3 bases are TGTGCCAGCAGCTTAGCCCGCTACGAGCAGTACTTC. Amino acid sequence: CASSLARYEQYF.

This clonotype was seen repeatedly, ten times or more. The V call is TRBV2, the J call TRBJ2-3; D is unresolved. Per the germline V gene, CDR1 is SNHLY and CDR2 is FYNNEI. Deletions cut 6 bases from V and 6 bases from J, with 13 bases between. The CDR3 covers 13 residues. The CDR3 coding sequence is TGTGCCAGCAGGTCTGGATGGCCGGATACGCAGTATTTT. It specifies CASRSGWPDTQYF.

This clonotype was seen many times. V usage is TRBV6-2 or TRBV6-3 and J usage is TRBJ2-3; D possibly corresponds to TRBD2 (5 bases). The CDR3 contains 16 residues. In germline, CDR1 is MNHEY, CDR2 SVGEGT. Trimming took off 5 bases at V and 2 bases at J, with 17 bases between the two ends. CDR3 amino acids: CASSPLERIHTDTQYF. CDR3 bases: TGTGCCAGCAGTCCTCTGGAGCGGATACACACAGATACGCAGTATTTT.

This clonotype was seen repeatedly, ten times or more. The CDR3 DNA reads TGCGCCAGCAGCCGAGGGACATCTAACTATGGCTACACCTTC. Translating gives CASSRGTSNYGYTF. The chain employs TRBV5-1 and TRBJ1-2; D is possibly TRBD1 (6 bases). With 4 bases removed from V and 0 bases from J, the gap between germline ends came to 10 bases. The CDR3 sequence is 14 residues long. CDR1 SGHRS and CDR2 YFSETQ come from the germline V gene.

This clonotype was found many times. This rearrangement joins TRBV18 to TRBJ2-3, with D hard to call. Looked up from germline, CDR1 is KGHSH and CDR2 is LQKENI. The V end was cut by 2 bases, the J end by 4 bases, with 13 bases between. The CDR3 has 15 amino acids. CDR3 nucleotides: TGTGCCAGCTCACCATTTCAGGACCCTTCAGATACGCAGTATTTT. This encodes CASSPFQDPSDTQYF.

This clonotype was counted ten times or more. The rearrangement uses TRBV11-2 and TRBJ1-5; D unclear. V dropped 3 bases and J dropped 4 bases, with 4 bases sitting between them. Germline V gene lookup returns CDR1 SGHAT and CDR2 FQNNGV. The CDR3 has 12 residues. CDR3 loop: CASSLFNQPQHF. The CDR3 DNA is TGTGCCAGCAGCTTGTTTAATCAGCCCCAGCATTTT.

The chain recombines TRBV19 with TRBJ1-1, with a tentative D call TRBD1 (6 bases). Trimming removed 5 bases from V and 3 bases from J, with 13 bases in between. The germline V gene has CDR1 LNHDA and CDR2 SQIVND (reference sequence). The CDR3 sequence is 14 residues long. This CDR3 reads CASSPQDSYTEAFF. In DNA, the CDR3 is TGTGCCAGTAGTCCTCAGGACAGCTACACTGAAGCTTTCTTT.

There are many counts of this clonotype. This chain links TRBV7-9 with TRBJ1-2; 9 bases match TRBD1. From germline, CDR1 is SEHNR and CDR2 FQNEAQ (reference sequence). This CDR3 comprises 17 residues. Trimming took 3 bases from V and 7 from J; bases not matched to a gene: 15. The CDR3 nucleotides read TGTGCCAGCAGCTTCACAAACCAACAACAGGGGGCGTTTGGCTACACCTTC. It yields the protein CASSFTNQQQGAFGYTF.

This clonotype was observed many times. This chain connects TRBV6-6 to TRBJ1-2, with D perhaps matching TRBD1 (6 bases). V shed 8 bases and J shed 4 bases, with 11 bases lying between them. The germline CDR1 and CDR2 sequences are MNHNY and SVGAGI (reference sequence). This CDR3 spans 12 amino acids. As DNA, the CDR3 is TGTGCCAGCGGCAGGGGTGGCTATGGCTACACCTTC. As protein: CASGRGGYGYTF.

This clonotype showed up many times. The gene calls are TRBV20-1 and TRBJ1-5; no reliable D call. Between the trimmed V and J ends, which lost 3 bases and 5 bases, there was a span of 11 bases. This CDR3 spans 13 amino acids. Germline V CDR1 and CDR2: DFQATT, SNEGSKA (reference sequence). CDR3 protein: CSASSTVDQPQHF. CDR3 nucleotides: TGCAGTGCTAGTTCGACGGTGGATCAGCCCCAGCATTTT.

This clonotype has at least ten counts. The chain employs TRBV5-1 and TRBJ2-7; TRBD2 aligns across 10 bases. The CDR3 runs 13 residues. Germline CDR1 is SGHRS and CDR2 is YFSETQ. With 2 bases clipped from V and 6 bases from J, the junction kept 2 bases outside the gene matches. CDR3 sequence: CASSLAGGPEQYF. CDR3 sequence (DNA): TGCGCCAGCAGCTTAGCGGGGGGGCCCGAGCAGTACTTC.

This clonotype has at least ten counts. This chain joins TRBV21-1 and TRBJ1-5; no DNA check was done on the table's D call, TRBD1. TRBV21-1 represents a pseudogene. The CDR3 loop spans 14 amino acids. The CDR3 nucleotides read TGTGCCAGCAGCAAAGTTCTTGGGGGCCAGCCCCAGCATTTT. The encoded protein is CASSKVLGGQPQHF.

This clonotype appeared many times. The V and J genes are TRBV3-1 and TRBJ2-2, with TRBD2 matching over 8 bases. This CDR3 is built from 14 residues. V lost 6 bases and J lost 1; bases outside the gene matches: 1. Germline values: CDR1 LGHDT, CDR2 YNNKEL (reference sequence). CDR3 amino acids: CASRGLENTGELFF. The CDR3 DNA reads TGTGCCAGCAGGGGACTAGAGAACACCGGGGAGCTGTTTTTT.

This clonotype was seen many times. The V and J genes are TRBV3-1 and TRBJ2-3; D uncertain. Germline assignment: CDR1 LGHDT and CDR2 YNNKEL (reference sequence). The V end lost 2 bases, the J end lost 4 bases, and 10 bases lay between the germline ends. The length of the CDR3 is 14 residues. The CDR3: CASSQLVFADTQYF. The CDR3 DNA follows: TGTGCCAGCAGCCAACTGGTTTTCGCAGATACGCAGTATTTT.

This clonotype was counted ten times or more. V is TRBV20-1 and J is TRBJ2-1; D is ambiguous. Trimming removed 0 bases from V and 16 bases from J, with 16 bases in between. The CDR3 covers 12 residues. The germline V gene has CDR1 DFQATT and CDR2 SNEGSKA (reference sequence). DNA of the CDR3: TGCAGTGCTAGAGACACAACTCCCCGCCCTTTCTTC. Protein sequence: CSARDTTPRPFF.

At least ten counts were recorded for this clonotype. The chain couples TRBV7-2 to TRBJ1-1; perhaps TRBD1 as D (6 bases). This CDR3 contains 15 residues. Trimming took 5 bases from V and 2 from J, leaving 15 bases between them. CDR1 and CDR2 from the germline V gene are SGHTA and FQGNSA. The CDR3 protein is CASSPSGTKNTEAFF. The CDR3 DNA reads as TGTGCCAGCAGCCCGTCGGGGACAAAAAACACTGAAGCTTTCTTT.

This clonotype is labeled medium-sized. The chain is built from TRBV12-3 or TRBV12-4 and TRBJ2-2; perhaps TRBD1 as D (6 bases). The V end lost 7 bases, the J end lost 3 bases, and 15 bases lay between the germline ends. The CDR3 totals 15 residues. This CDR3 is CASTPQGLDTGELFF. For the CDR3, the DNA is TGTGCCAGCACTCCCCAGGGGCTTGACACCGGGGAGCTGTTTTTT.

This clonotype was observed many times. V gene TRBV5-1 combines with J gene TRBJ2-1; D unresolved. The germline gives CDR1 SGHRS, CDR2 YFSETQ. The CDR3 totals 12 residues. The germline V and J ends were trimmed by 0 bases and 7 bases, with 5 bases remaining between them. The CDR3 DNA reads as TGCGCCAGCAGCTTGGACGATAATGAGCAGTTCTTC. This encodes CASSLDDNEQFF.

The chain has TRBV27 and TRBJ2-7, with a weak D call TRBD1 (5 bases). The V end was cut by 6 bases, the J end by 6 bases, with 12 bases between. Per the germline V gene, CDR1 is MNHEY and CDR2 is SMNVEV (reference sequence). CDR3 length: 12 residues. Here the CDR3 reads CASRGPQLEQYF. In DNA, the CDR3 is TGTGCCAGCAGGGGGCCGCAGCTCGAGCAGTACTTC.

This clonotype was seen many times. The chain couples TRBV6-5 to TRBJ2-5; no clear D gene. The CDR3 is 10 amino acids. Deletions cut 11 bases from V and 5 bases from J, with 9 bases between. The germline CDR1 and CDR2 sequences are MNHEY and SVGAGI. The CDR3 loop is CAPYGETQYF. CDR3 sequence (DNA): TGTGCCCCTTACGGGGAGACCCAGTACTTC.